This TCR beta chain was recovered during a study of cytomegalovirus exposure and HLA in healthy donors. Study findings and constraints: In an earlier analysis, most TCR beta V segments were productive about 90% or about 30% of the time. Immune exposure information available was restricted to CMV serostatus. An assumption of roughly uniform sequencing depth across donors underlay the presence/absence analyses. Sequencing likely generated an artifact that appeared as a cluster of highly shared sequence variants.

The study ran its PCR with 60 Vbeta and 13 Jbeta primers. Sequenced by immunoSEQ multiplex PCR; TCRdb stores in-frame clones only, minus some. This sample has 55,000 to 70,000 clones, with 75% to 85% found just once. V gave up 4 bases and J gave up 6 bases, with 10 bases separating them. The CDR3 consists of 13 residues. Germline V gene sequence: CDR1 SGHAT, CDR2 FQNNGV. As concerns this clone: The target antigen is unknown.

The origin of this receptor is a human donor in good health. The rearrangement joins TRBV11-2 to TRBJ1-5; D might be TRBD1 (6 bases). The sequencing sample was made of PBMCs. This chain's CDR3 is CASSSTGSQPQHF. The DNA of the CDR3 is TGTGCCAGCAGCTCCACAGGGTCTCAGCCCCAGCATTTT.